This T cell receptor beta chain was sequenced for a study of tumor-infiltrating lymphocytes in primary liver carcinoma. For this clonotype: Mismatch with germline at one junction end may stem from a read error.

Co-extraction of both nucleic acids (RNA and DNA) used roughly 18-32 mg of unsorted bulk tissue. TCR beta cDNA came from about 0.55 ug total RNA, primed with a constant-region primer. Three nested multiplex PCR rounds, a slightly modified ARM-PCR method, built the TCR beta libraries. The first two PCR rounds used TRBV1-TRBV30 forward primers with a C-beta reverse primer, about 10 cycles each. TCRdb called the multiplex PCR reads again in MiXCR, with one record for every CDR3 protein. The sample has approximately 40,000 distinct CDR3 sequences; approximately 73% are singletons. The CDR3 runs 14 residues. The V gene's germline CDR1 is MNHNY and CDR2 SVGAGI (reference sequence).

This TCR came from a man between 40 and 49 years old with primary liver carcinoma and hepatitis B virus infection. V and J are TRBV6-6 and TRBJ1-5; tentative D call: TRBD1 (6 bases). Source material: liver tumor tissue from sampling region 2. Described subset: tumor region T2, inferior pole. The CDR3: CASNRRGGNQPQHF. CDR3 nucleotides: TGTGCCAGCAATCGCAGGGGAGGGAATCAGCCCCAACATTTT.